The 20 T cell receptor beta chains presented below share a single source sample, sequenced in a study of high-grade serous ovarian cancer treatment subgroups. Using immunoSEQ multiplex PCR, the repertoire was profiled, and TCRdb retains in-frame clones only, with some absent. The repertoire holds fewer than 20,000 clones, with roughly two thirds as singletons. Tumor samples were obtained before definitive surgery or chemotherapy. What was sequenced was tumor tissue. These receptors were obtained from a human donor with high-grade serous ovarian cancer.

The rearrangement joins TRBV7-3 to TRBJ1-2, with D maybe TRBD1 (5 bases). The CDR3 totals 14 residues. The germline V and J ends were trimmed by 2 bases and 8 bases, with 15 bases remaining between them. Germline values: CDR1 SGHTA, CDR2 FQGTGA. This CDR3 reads CASSLPGGTGGYTF. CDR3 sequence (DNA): TGTGCCAGCAGCTTACCCGGGGGGACCGGAGGCTACACCTTC.

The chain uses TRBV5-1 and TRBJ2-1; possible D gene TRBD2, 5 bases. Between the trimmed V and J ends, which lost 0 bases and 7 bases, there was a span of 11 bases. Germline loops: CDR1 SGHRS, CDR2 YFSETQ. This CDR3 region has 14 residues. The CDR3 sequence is CASSLGGPLNEQFF. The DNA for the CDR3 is TGCGCCAGCAGCTTGGGAGGGCCGCTTAATGAGCAGTTCTTC.

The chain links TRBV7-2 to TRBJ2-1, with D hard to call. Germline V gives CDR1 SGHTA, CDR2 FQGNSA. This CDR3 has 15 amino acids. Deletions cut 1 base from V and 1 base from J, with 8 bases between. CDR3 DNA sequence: TGTGCCAGCAGCTTAGACGCGTATTCCTACAATGAGCAGTTCTTC. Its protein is CASSLDAYSYNEQFF.

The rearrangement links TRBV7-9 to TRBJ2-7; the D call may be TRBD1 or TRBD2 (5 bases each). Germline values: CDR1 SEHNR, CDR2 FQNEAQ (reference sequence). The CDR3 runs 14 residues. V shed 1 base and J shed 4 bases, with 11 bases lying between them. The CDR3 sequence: CASSLGGEKYEQYF. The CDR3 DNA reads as TGTGCCAGCAGCTTAGGAGGGGAAAAATACGAGCAGTACTTC.

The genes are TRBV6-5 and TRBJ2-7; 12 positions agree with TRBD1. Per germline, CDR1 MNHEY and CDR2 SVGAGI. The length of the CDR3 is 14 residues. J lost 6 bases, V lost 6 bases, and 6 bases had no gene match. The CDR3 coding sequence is TGTGCCAGCAGCCCCGGGACAGGGGGCCCCGAGCAGTACTTC. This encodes CASSPGTGGPEQYF.

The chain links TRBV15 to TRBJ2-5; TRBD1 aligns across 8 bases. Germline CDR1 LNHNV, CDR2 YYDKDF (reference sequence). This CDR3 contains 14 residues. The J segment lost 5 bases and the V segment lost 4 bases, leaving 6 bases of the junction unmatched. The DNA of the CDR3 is TGTGCCACCAGCACTCGGACAGGGTTGGAGACCCAGTACTTC. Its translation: CATSTRTGLETQYF.

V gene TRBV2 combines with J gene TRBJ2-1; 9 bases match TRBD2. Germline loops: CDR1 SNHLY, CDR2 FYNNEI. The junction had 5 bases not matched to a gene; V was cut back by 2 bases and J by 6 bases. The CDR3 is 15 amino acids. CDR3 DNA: TGTGCCAGCAGTGAAAGGGGCGGGGGGGCCAATGAGCAGTTCTTC. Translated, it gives CASSERGGGANEQFF.

The CDR3 is CASSPPGATNEKLFF. The CDR3 DNA follows: TGTGCCAGCAGCCCGCCGGGGGCAACTAATGAAAAACTGTTTTTT. The chain uses TRBV5-6 and TRBJ1-4; TRBD1 is a possible D gene (5 bases). The V end was cut by 4 bases, the J end by 0 bases, with 10 bases between. This CDR3 has 15 residues. Germline V gives CDR1 SGHDT, CDR2 YYEEEE.

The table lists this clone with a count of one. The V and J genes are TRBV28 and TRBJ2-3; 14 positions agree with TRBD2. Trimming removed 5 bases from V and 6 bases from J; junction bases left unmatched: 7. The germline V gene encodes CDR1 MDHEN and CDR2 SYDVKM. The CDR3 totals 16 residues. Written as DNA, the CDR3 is TGTGCCAGCAGTCTCGGGACTAGCGGGGGCTTCGATACGCAGTATTTT. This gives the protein CASSLGTSGGFDTQYF.

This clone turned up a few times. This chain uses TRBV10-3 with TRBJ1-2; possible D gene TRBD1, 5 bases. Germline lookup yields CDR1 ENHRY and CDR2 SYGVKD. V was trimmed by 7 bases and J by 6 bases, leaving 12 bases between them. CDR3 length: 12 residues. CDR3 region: CAITGRGHGYTF. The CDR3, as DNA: TGTGCCATCACAGGGAGAGGGCATGGCTACACCTTC.

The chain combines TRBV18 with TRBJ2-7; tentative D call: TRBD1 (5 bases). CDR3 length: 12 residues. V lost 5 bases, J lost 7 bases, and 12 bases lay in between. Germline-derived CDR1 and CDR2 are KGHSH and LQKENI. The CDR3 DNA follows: TGTGCCAGCTCAGATCAGGGAAATGAGCAGTACTTC. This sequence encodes CASSDQGNEQYF.

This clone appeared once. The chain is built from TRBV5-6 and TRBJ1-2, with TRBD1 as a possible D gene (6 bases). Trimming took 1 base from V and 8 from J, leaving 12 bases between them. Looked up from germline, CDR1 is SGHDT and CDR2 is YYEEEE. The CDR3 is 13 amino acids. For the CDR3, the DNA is TGTGCCAGCAGCTTGAACAGGGTGAAAGGCTACACCTTC. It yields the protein CASSLNRVKGYTF.

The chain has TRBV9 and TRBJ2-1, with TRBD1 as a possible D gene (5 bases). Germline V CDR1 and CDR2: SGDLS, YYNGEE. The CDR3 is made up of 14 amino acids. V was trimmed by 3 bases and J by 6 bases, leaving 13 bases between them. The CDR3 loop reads CASSDRQRTNEQFF. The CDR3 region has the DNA TGTGCCAGCAGCGACCGACAGCGCACCAATGAGCAGTTCTTC. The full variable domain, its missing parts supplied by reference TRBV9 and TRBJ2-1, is DSGVTQTPKHLITATGQRVTLRCSPRSGDLSVYWYQQSLDQGLQFLIQYYNGEERAKGNILERFSAQQFPDLHSELNLSSLELGDSALYFCASSDRQRTNEQFFGPGTRLTVL.

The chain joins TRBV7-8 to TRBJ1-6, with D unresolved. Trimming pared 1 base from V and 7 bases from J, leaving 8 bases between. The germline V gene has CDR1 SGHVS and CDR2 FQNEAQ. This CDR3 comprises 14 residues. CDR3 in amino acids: CASSLVASNSPLHF. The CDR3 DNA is TGTGCCAGCAGCTTAGTCGCTTCGAATTCACCCCTCCACTTT.

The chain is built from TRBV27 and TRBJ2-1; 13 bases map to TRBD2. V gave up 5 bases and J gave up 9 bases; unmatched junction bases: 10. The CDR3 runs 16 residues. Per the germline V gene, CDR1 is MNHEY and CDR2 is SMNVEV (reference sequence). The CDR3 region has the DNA TGTGCCAGCAGTCCGGCAACTAGCGGGGGGGCCGGTGAGCAGTTCTTC. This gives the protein CASSPATSGGAGEQFF.

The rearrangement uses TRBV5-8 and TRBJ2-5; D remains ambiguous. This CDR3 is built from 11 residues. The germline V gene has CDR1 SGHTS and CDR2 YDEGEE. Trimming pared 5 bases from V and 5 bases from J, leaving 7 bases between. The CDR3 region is CASSRRETQYF. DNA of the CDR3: TGTGCCAGCAGTCGGCGGGAGACCCAGTACTTC.

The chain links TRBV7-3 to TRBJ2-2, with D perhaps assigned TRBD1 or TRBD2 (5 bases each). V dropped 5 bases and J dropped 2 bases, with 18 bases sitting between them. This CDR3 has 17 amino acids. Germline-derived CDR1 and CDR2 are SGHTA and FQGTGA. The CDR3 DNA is TGTGCCAGCAGCCCCCGTCTCGGGGCAGCCAACACCGGGGAGCTGTTTTTT. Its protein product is CASSPRLGAANTGELFF.

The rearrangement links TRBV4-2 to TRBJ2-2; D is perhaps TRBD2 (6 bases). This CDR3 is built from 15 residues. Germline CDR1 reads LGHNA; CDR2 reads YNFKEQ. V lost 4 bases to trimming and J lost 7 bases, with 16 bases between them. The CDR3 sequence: CASSPMEGAVGELFF. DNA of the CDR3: TGTGCCAGCAGCCCGATGGAGGGAGCTGTCGGGGAGCTGTTTTTT.

For the CDR3, the DNA is TGTGCCAGCAGTACCCACGGGGGGAGCAATGAGCAGTTCTTC. Translated: CASSTHGGSNEQFF. The rearrangement uses TRBV2 and TRBJ2-1; 7 bases fit TRBD2. From germline, CDR1 is SNHLY and CDR2 FYNNEI. V lost 5 bases, J lost 6 bases, and 7 bases stayed unmatched. CDR3 length: 14 amino acids.

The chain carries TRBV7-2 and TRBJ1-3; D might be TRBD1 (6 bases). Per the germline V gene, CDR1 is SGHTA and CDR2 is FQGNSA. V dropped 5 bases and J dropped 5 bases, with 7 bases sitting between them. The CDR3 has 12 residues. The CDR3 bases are TGTGCCAGCAGCACAGGGAGAAACACCATATATTTT. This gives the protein CASSTGRNTIYF.